The clone carrying this TCR beta chain was seen a few times. It was with a sample-barcoded 5' primer and a J-beta primer mix that a second PCR of about 6 to 11 cycles was run. TCRdb reprocessed the 5' RACE reads with MiXCR, giving one entry per CDR3 protein. Of roughly 1 million distinct CDR3 sequences in the sample, almost 25% are singletons; the top ten hold 0.65% to 0.75%. These data originate in a study of blood T cells in healthy people across ages. This CDR3 is 13 amino acids long. The V and J ends lost 6 bases and 4 bases, in that order; junction bases with no gene match: 7. Germline loops: CDR1 SQVTM, CDR2 ANQGSEA. These same records also appear under a second study, on T cells of mothers and their children.

The receptor comes from a girl aged 2-15 years in good health. The sample consisted of blood. The V gene is TRBV29-1, the J gene TRBJ2-7, with 9 bases aligning to TRBD2. The CDR3 protein is CSVLGGGEYEQYF. The CDR3 DNA reads TGCAGCGTCCTGGGCGGGGGGGAATACGAGCAGTACTTC.